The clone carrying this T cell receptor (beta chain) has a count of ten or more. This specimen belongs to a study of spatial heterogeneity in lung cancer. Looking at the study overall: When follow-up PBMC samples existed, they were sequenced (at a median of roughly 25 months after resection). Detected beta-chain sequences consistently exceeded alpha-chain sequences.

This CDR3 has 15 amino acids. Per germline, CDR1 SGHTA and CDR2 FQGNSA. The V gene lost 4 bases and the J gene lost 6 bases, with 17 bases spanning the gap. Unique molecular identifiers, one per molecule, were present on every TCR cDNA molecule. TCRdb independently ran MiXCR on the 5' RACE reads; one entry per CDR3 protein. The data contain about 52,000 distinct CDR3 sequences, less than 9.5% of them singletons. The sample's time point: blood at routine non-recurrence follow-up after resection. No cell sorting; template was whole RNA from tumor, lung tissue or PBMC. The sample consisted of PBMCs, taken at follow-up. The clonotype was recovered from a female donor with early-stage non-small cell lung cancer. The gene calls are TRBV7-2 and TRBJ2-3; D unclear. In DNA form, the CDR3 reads TGTGCCAGCAGCTCCCGGCGTCCGGGCGCGGATACGCAGTATTTT. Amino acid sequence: CASSSRRPGADTQYF.